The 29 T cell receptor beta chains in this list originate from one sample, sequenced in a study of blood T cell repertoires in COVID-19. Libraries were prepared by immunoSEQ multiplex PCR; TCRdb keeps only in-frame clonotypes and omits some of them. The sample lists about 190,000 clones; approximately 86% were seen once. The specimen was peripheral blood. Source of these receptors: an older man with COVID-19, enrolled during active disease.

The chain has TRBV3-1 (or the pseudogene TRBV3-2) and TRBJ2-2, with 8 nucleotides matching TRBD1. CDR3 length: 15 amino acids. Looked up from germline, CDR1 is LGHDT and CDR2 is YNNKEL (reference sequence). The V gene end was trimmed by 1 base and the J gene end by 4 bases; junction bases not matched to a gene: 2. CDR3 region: CASSQGQGITGELFF. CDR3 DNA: TGTGCCAGCAGCCAAGGACAGGGGATCACCGGGGAGCTGTTTTTT.

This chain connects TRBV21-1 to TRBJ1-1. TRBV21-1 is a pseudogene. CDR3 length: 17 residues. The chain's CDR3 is CASSNRVYKGGDTEAFF. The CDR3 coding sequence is TGTGCCAGCAGCAACCGGGTTTACAAAGGAGGGGACACTGAAGCTTTCTTT.

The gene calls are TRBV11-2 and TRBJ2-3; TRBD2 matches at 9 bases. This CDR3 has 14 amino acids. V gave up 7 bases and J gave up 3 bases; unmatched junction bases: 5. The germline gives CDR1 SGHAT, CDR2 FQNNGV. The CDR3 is CASTRGGETDTQYF. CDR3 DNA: TGTGCCAGCACCCGCGGGGGGGAGACAGATACGCAGTATTTT.

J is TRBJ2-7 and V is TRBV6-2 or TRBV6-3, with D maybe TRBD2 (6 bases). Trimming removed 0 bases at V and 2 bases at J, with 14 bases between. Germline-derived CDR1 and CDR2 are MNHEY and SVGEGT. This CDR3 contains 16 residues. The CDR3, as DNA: TGTGCCAGCAGTTACTCGAGCGGGTTCGAGACCTACGAGCAGTACTTC. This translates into CASSYSSGFETYEQYF.

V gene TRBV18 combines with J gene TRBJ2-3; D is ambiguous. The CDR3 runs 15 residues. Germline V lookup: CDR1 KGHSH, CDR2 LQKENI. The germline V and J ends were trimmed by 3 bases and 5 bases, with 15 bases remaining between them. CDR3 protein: CASSPPGGQRDTQYF. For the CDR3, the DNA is TGTGCCAGCTCACCTCCCGGTGGGCAAAGAGATACGCAGTATTTT. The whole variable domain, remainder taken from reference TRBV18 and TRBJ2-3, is NAGVMQNPRHLVRRRGQEARLRCSPMKGHSHVYWYRQLPEEGLKFMVYLQKENIIDESGMPKERFSAEFPKEGPSILRIQQVVRGDSAAYFCASSPPGGQRDTQYFGPGTRLTVL.

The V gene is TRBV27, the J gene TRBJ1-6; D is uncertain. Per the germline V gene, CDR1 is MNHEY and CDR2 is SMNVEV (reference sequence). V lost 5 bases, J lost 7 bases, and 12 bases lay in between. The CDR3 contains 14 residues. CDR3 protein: CASSTSFRNSPLHF. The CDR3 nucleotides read TGTGCCAGCAGTACAAGCTTCAGGAATTCACCCCTCCACTTT.

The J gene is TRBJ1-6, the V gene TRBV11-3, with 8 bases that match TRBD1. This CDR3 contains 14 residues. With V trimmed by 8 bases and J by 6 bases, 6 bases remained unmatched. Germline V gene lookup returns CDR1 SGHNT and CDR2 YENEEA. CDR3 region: CASSGGAVNSPLHF. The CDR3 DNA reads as TGTGCCAGCTCAGGGGGCGCGGTTAATTCACCCCTCCACTTT.

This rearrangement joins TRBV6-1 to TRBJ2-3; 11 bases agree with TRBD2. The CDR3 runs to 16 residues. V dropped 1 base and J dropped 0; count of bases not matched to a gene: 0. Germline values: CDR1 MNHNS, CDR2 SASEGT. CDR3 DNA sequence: TGTGCCAGCAGTGAAGGACTAGCGGGGAGCACAGATACGCAGTATTTT. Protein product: CASSEGLAGSTDTQYF.

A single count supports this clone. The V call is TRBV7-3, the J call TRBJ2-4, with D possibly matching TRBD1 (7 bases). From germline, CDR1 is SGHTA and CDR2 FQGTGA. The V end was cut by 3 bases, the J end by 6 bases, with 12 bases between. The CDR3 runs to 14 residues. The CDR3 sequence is CASSFQGGGNIQYF. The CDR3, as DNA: TGTGCCAGCAGCTTTCAGGGGGGAGGAAACATTCAGTACTTC.

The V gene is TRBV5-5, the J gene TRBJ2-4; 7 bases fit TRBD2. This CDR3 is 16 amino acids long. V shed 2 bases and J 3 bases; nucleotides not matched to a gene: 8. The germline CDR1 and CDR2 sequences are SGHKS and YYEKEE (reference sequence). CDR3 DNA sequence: TGTGCCAGCAGCTTAAGGGAGGGGTCCTACAAAAACATTCAGTACTTC. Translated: CASSLREGSYKNIQYF.

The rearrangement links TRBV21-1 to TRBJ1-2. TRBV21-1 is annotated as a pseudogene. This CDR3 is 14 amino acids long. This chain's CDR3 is CASSKSRGSECYTF. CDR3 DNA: TGTGCCAGCAGCAAATCCCGGGGGAGCGAGTGCTACACCTTC.

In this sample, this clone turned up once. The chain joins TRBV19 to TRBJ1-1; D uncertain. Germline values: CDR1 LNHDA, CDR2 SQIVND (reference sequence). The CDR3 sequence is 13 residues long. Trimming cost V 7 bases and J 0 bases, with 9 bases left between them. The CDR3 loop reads CASMREMNTEAFF. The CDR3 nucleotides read TGTGCCAGTATGCGGGAGATGAACACTGAAGCTTTCTTT.

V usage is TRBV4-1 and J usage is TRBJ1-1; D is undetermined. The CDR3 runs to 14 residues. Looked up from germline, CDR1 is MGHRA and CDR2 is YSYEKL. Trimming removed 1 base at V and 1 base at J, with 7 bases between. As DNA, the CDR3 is TGCGCCAGCAGCCAAGTGGGGAGGAACACTGAAGCTTTCTTT. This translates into CASSQVGRNTEAFF.

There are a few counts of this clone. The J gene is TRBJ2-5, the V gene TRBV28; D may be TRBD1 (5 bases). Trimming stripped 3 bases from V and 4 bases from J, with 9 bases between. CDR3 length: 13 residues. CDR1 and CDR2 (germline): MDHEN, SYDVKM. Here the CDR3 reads CASSLEQGETQYF. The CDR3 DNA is TGTGCCAGCAGTTTGGAGCAGGGAGAGACCCAGTACTTC.

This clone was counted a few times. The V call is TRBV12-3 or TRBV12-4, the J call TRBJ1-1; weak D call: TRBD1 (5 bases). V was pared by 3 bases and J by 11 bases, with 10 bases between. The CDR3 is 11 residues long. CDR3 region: CASSLGLGAFF. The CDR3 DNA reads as TGTGCCAGCAGTTTGGGGCTGGGGGCTTTCTTT.

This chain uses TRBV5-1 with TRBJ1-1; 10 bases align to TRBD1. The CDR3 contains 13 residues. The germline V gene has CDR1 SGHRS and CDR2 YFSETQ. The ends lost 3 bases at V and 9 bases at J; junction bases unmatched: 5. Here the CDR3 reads CASSSGQGSQAFF. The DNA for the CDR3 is TGCGCCAGCAGCTCGGGACAGGGGTCCCAAGCTTTCTTT.

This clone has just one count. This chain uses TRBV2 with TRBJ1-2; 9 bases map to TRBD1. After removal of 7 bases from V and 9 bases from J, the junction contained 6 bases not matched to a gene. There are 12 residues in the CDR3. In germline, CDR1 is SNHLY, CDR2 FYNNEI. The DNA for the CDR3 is TGTGCCAGCAAACAGGGGGCCGGGAGCTACACCTTC. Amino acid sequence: CASKQGAGSYTF.

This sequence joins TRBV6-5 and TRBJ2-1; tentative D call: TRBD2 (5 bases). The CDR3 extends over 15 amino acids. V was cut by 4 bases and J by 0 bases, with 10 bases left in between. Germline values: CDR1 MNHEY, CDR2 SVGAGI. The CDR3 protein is CASSSLASSYNEQFF. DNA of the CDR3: TGTGCCAGCAGTTCCCTAGCCAGCTCCTACAATGAGCAGTTCTTC.

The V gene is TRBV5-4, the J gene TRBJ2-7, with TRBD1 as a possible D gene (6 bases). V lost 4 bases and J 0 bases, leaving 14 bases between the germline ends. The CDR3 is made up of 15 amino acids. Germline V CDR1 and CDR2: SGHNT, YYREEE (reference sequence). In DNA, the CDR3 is TGTGCCAGCAGCCGAGAACAGGGTTACTCCTACGAGCAGTACTTC. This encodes CASSREQGYSYEQYF.

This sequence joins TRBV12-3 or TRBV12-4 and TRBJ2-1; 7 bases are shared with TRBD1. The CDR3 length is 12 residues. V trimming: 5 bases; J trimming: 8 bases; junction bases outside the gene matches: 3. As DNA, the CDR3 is TGTGCCAGCAGTGGGACAGCCCATGAGCAGTTCTTC. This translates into CASSGTAHEQFF.

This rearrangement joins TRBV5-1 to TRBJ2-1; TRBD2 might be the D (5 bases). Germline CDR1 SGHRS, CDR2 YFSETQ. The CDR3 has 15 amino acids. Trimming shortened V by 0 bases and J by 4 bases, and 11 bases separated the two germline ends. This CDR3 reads CASSLEVGEYNEQFF. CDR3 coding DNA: TGCGCCAGCAGCTTGGAGGTCGGGGAGTACAATGAGCAGTTCTTC.

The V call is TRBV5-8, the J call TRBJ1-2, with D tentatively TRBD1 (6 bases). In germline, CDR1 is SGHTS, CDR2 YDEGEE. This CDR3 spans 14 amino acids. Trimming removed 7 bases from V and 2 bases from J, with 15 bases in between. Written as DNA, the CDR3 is TGTGCCAGCCCACGACTCACAGGGAACTATGGCTACACCTTC. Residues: CASPRLTGNYGYTF.

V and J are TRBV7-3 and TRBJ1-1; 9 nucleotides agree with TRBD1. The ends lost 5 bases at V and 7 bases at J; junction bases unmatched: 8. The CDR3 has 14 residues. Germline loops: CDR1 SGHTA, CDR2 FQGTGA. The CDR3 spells CASSLGQGRGEAFF. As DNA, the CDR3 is TGTGCCAGCAGCCTCGGACAGGGGAGGGGTGAAGCTTTCTTT. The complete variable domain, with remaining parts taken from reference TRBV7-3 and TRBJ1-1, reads GAGVSQTPSNKVTEKGKYVELRCDPISGHTALYWYRQSLGQGPEFLIYFQGTGAADDSGLPNDRFFAVRPEGSVSTLKIQRTERGDSAVYLCASSLGQGRGEAFFGQGTRLTVV.

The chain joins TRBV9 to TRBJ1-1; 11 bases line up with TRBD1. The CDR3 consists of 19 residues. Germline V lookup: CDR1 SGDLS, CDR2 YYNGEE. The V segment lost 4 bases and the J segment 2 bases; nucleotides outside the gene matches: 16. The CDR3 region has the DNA TGTGCCAGCAGCCCTCGGGGACAGGGGGTAAACGTTTATAACACTGAAGCTTTCTTT. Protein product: CASSPRGQGVNVYNTEAFF.

The CDR3 loop reads CASSWTGGAGNTIYF. In DNA form, the CDR3 reads TGCGCCAGCAGCTGGACAGGGGGAGCTGGAAACACCATATATTTT. This chain uses TRBV5-1 with TRBJ1-3; 10 bases fit TRBD1. V trimming: 3 bases; J trimming: 2 bases; junction bases outside the gene matches: 2. The CDR3 is made up of 15 amino acids. The germline V gene has CDR1 SGHRS and CDR2 YFSETQ.

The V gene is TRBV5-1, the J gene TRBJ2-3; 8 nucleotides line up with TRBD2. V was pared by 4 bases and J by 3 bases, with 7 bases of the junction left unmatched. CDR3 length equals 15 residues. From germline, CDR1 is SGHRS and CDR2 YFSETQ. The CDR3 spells CASSIGLAGTDTQYF. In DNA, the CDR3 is TGCGCCAGCAGCATAGGACTAGCCGGGACAGATACGCAGTATTTT.

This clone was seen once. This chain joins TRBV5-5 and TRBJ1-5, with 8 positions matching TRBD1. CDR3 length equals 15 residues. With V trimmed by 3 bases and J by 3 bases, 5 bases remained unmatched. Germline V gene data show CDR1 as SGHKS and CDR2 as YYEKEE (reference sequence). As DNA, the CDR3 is TGTGCCAGCAGCTGGGGACAGGCCATCAATCAGCCCCAGCATTTT. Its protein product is CASSWGQAINQPQHF.

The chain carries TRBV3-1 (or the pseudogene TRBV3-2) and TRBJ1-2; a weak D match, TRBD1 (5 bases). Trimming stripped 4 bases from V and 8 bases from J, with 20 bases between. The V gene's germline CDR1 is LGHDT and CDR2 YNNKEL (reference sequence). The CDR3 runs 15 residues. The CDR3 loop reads CASSLYMGGKDGYTF. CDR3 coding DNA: TGTGCCAGCAGCCTCTACATGGGGGGGAAGGACGGCTACACCTTC.

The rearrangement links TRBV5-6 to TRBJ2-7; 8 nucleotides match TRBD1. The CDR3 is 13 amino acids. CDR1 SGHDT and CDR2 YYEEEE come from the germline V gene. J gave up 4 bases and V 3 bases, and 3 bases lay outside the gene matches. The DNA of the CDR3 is TGTGCCAGCAGCTGGACAGGGTCGTACGAGCAGTACTTC. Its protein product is CASSWTGSYEQYF.